Sequencing of this T cell receptor (beta chain) was carried out in a study of T cells in Graves' hyperthyroidism and ophthalmopathy. TCR beta CDR3 sequences were amplified from RNA transcripts. A set of HTBI primers served as the primers for a first-round RT-PCR of the TCR CDR3. One entry per CDR3 protein, called by TCRdb with MiXCR from the multiplex PCR reads. The sample carries some 140,000 distinct CDR3 sequences, more than 20% recorded once. Sampled blood dates from first hyperthyroidism diagnosis, and it precedes any ophthalmopathy symptoms. This sample holds PBMCs from under 11 ml fresh peripheral blood. The length of the CDR3 is 16 residues. Germline V gives CDR1 SGHAT, CDR2 FQNNGV. V dropped 2 bases and J dropped 6; count of bases not matched to a gene: 6. In its sample, this clonotype was seen many times.

The chain combines TRBV11-2 with TRBJ2-2, with TRBD2 identical over 10 bases. The TCR comes from a woman aged 50 to 60 with Graves' hyperthyroidism that later progressed to Graves' ophthalmopathy. Input material: blood. CDR3 coding DNA: TGTGCCAGCAGCTTAAGTCCTAGCGGGAGTTCCGGGGAGCTGTTTTTT. Translating gives CASSLSPSGSSGELFF.